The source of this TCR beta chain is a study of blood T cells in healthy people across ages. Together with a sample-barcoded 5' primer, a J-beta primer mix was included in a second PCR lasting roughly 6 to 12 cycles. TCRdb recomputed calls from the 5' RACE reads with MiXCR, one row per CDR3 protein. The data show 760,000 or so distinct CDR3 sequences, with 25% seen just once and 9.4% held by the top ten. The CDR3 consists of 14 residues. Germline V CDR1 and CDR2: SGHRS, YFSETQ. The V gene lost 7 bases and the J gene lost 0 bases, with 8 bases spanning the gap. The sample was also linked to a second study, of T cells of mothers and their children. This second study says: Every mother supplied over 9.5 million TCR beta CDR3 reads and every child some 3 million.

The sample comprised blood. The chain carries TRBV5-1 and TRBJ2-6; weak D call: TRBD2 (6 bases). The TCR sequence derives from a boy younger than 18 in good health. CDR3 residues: CASAGSSGANVLTF. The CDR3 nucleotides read TGCGCCAGCGCCGGGAGCTCTGGGGCCAACGTCCTGACTTTC.